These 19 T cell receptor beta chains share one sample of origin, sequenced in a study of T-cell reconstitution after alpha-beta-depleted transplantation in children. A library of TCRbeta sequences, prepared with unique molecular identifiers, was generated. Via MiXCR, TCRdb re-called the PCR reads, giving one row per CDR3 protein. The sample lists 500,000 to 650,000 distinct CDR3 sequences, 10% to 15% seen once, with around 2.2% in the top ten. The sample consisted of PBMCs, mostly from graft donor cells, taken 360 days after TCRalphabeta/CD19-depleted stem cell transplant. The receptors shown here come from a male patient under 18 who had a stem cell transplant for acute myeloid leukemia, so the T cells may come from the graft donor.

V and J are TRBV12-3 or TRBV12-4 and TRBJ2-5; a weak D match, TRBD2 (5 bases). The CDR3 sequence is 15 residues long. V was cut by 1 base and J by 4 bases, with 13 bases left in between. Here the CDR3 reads CASSLGNTRGETQYF. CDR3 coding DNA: TGTGCCAGCAGTTTAGGGAATACTAGAGGAGAGACCCAGTACTTC.

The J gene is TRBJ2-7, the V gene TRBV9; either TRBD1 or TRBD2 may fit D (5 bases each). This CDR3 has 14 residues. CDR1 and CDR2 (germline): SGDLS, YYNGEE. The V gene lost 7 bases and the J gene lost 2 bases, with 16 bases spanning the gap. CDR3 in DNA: TGTGCCAGCTCACAAGGGACGCCGGCCTACGAGCAGTACTTC. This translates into CASSQGTPAYEQYF.

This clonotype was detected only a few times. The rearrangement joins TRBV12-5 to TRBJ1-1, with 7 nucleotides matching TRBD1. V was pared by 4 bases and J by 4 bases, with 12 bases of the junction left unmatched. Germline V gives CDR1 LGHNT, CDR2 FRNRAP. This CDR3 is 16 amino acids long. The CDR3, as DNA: TGTGCTAGTGGTTCCACAGAGGCAGGGGGTCGCACTGAAGCTTTCTTT. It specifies CASGSTEAGGRTEAFF.

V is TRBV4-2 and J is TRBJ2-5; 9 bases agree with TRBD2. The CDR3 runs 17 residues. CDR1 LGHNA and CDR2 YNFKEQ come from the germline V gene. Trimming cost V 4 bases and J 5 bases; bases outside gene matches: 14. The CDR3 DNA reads TGTGCCAGCAGCCCTGGGGCTAGCGGGATCACGGAGGAGACCCAGTACTTC. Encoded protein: CASSPGASGITEETQYF.

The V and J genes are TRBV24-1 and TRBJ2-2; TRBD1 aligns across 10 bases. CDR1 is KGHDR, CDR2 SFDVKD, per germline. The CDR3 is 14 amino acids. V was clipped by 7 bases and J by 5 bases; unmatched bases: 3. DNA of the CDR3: TGTGCCACCAGGGGGACAGGGGAGACCGGGGAGCTGTTTTTT. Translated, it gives CATRGTGETGELFF.

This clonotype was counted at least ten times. CDR3 DNA: TGTGCCAGCAAGCGGGACAGGGCGTACAATGAGCAGTTCTTC. It codes for CASKRDRAYNEQFF. The chain uses TRBV6-1 and TRBJ2-1; TRBD1 agrees at 9 bases. The J segment lost 4 bases and the V segment lost 7 bases, leaving 5 bases of the junction unmatched. Germline V gives CDR1 MNHNS, CDR2 SASEGT. CDR3 size: 14 residues.

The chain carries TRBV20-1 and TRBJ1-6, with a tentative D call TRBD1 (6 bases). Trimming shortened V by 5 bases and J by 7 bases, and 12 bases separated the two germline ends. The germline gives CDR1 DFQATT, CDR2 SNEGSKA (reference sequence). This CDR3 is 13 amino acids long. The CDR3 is CSAPQGNNSPLHF. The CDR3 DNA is TGCAGTGCTCCCCAGGGGAACAATTCACCCCTCCACTTT.

This chain's CDR3 is CSPGGRSEDTQYF. The CDR3 bases are TGCAGCCCTGGCGGGAGGTCTGAAGATACGCAGTATTTT. The rearrangement uses TRBV20-1 and TRBJ2-3; TRBD2 matches at 8 bases. The CDR3 totals 13 residues. Germline CDR1 DFQATT, CDR2 SNEGSKA (reference sequence).

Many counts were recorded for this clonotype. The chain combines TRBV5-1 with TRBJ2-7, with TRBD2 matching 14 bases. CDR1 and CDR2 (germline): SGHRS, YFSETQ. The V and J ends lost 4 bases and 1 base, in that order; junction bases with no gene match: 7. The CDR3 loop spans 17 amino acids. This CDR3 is CASSPGLAGGGSYEQYF. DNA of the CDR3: TGCGCCAGCAGCCCAGGACTAGCGGGAGGAGGATCCTACGAGCAGTACTTC.

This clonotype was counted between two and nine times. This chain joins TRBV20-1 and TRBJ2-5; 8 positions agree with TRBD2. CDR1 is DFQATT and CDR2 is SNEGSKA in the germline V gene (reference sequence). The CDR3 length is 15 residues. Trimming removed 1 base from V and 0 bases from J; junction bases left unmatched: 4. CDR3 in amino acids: CSARASGPYQETQYF. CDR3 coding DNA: TGCAGTGCTAGAGCTAGCGGGCCTTACCAAGAGACCCAGTACTTC.

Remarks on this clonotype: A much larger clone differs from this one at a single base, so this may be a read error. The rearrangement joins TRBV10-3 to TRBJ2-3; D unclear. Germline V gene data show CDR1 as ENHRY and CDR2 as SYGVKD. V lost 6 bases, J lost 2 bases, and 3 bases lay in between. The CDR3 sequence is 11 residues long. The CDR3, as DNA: TGTGCCATCAGGACCACAGATACGCAGTATTTT. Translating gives CAIRTTDTQYF.

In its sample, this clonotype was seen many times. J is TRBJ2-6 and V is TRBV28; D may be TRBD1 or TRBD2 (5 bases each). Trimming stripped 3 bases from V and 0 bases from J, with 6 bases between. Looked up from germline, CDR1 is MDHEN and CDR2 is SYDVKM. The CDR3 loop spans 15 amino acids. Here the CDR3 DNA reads TGTGCCAGCAGTTTCGGGGCCTCTGGGGCCAACGTCCTGACTTTC. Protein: CASSFGASGANVLTF.

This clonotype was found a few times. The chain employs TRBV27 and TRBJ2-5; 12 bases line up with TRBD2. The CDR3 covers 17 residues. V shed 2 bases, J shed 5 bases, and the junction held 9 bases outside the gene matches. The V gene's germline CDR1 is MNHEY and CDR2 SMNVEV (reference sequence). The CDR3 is CASSLRLAGARGETQYF. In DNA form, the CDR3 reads TGTGCCAGCAGTTTAAGACTAGCGGGAGCAAGGGGCGAGACCCAGTACTTC.

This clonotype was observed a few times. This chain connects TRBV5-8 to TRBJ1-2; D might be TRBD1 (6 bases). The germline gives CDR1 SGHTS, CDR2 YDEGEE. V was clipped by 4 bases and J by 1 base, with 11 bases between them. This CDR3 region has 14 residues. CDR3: CASSRGQFNYGYTF. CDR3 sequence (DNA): TGTGCCAGCAGCCGAGGACAGTTTAACTATGGCTACACCTTC. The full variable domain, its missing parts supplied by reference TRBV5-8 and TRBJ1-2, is EAGVTQSPTHLIKTRGQQATLRCSPISGHTSVYWYQQALGLGLQFLLWYDEGEERNRGNFPPRFSGRQFPNYSSELNVNALELEDSALYLCASSRGQFNYGYTFGSGTRLTVV.

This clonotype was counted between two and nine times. The CDR3 sequence is CASSLNSGFYNEQFF. The CDR3 DNA reads TGTGCCAGCAGTTTAAATAGCGGGTTCTACAATGAGCAGTTCTTC. This chain joins TRBV12-3 or TRBV12-4 and TRBJ2-1; 7 bases are a match to TRBD2. Trimming removed 2 bases from V and 3 bases from J; junction bases left unmatched: 4. The CDR3 is 15 amino acids.

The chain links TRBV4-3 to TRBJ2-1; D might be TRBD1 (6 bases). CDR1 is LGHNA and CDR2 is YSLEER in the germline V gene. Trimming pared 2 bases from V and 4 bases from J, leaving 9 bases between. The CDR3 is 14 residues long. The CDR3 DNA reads TGCGCCAGCAGCCAACGGACAGTTTACAATGAGCAGTTCTTC. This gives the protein CASSQRTVYNEQFF.

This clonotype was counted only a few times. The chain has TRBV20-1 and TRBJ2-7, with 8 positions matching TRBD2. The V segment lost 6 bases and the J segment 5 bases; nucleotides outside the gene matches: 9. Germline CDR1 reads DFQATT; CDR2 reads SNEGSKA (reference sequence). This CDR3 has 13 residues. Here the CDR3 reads CSALGAGEDEQYF. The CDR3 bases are TGCAGTGCCTTGGGAGCGGGAGAAGACGAGCAGTACTTC.

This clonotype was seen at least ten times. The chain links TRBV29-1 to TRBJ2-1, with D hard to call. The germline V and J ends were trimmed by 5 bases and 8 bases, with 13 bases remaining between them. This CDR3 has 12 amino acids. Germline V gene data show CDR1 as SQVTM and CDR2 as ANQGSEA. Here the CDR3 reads CSVSADWDEQFF. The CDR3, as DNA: TGCAGCGTTTCGGCAGACTGGGATGAGCAGTTCTTC.

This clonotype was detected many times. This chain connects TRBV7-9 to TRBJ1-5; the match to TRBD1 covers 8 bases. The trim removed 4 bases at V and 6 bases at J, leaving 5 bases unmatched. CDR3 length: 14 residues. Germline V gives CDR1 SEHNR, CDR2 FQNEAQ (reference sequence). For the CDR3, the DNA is TGTGCCAGCAGCTCAGGACAGGGTGGTCAGCCCCAGCATTTT. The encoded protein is CASSSGQGGQPQHF. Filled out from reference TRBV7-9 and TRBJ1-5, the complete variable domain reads DTGVSQNPRHKITKRGQNVTFRCDPISEHNRLYWYRQTLGQGPEFLTYFQNEAQLEKSRLLSDRFSAERPKGSFSTLEIQRTEQGDSAMYLCASSSGQGGQPQHFGDGTRLSIL.